Below, one TCR beta chain is given with its context. Antigen unknown. Here immunoSEQ multiplex PCR was the method, and the copy in TCRdb shows in-frame clones only, minus some. The repertoire holds about 250,000 clones, around 87% seen once, with around 3% in the top ten. Treatment here: 15 to 20 received Ad26.COV2.S at low or high dose, single or two shots; 5 received placebo; per-sample allocation not given. Day 63 following the first vaccine or placebo injection was when the samples were taken. The data belong to a study of Ad26.COV2.S vaccination and SARS-CoV-2 variants. Overall study context: It was the COV1001 Ad26.COV2.S trial arm that included the donor.

The CDR3 sequence is 16 residues long. Trimming at V came to 2 bases and at J to 0 bases, leaving 4 bases not matched to a gene. Germline V gives CDR1 ENHRY, CDR2 SYGVKD. Findings of the study overall: Reports say spike-specific CD8+ and CD4+ T cell responses covered substantial breadth after vaccination.

The TCR comes from a person between 18 and 65 years old who received the Ad26.COV2.S COVID-19 vaccine or a placebo. The sequencing here drew on peripheral blood, taken in a trial of Ad26.COV2.S vaccine versus placebo. V and J are TRBV10-3 and TRBJ2-3; 8 bases align to TRBD2. This CDR3 reads CAISEAIAGSTDTQYF. For the CDR3, the DNA is TGTGCCATCAGTGAGGCGATAGCGGGGAGCACAGATACGCAGTATTTT.